The source of this T cell receptor beta chain is a study of blood T cell repertoires in COVID-19. Study background: Samples of COVID-19 (acute and convalescent) were obtained from the United States, Italy and Spain.

Germline trimming cut 2 bases from V and 7 bases from J; bases unmatched to any gene: 5. The germline V gene encodes CDR1 SGHDN and CDR2 FVKESK. The CDR3 covers 14 residues. Data came from immunoSEQ multiplex PCR; TCRdb stores just in-frame clones and leaves some out. The sample has approximately 140,000 clones; 84% are singletons. Cohort placement rested on clinical history that participants reported themselves. This sequence originates from a woman aged 50 to 60 who had been exposed to COVID-19. The sequencing sample was made of PBMCs or T cells enriched from blood (not recorded which). The chain has TRBV14 and TRBJ2-7; 10 bases match TRBD1. In nucleotides, the CDR3 is TGTGCCAGCAGCCAACGGACAGGGGGTAGGGAGCAGTACTTC. Protein: CASSQRTGGREQYF.